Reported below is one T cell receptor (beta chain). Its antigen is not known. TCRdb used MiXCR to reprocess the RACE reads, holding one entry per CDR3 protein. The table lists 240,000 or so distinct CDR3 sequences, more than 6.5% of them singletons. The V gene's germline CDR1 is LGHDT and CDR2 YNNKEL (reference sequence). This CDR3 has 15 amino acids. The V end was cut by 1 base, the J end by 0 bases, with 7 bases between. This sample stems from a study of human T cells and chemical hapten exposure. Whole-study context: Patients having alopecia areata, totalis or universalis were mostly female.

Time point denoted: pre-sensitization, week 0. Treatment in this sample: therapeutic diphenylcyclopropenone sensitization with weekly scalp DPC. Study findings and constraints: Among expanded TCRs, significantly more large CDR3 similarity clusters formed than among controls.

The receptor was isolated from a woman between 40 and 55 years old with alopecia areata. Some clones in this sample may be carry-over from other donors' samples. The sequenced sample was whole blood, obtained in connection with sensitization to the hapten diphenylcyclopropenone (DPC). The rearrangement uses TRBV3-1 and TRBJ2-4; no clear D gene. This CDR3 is CASSQGALAKNIQYF. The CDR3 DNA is TGTGCCAGCAGCCAAGGGGCTTTAGCCAAAAACATTCAGTACTTC.